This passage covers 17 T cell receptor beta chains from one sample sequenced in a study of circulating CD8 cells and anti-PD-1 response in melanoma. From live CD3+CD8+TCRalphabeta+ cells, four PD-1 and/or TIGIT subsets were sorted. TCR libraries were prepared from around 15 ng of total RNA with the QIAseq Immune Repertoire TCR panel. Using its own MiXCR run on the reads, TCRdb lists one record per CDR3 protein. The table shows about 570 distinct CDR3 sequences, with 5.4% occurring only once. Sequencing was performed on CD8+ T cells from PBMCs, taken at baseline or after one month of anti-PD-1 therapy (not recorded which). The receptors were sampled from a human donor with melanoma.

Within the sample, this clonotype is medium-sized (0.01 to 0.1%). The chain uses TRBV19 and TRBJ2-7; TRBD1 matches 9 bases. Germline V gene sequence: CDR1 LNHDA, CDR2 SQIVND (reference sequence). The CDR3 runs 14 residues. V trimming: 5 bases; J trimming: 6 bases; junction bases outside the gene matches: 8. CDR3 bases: TGTGCCAGTAGTTCCAGACAGGGGGTGGGCGAGCAGTACTTC. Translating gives CASSSRQGVGEQYF.

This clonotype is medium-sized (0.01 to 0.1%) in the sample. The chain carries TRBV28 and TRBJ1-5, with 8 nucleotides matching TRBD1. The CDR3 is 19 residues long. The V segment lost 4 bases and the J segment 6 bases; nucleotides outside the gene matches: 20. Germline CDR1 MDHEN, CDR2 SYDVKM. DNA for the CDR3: TGTGCCAGCAGTTCACCTACGGTTGAGGGACAGGCGCGAGGTCAGCCCCAGCATTTT. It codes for CASSSPTVEGQARGQPQHF.

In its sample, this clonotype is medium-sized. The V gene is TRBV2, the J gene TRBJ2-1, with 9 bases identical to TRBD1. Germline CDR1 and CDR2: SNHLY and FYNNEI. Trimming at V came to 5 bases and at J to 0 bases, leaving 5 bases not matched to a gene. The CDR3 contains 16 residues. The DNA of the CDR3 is TGTGCCAGCAGTTATCGGACAGGGGACTCCTACAATGAGCAGTTCTTC. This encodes CASSYRTGDSYNEQFF.

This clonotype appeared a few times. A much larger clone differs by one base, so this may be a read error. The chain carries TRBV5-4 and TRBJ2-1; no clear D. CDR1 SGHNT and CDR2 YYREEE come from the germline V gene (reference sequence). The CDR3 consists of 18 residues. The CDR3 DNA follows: TGTGCCGGCAGCTTGACCTTCCCTGGTCTGGGTGTTGACAATGAGCAGTTCTTC. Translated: CAGSLTFPGLGVDNEQFF. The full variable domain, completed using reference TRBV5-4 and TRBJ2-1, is ETGVTQSPTHLIKTRGQQVTLRCSSQSGHNTVSWYQQALGQGPQFIFQYYREEENGRGNFPPRFSGLQFPNYSSELNVNALELDDSALYLCAGSLTFPGLGVDNEQFFGPGTRLTVL.

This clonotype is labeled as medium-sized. Here the CDR3 reads CASSLMLPYEQYF. The CDR3 DNA reads as TGTGCCAGCAGCTTAATGCTTCCCTACGAGCAGTACTTC. V and J are TRBV7-2 and TRBJ2-7, with unresolved D. The CDR3 runs to 13 residues. Looked up from germline, CDR1 is SGHTA and CDR2 is FQGNSA. V was clipped by 2 bases and J by 2 bases, with 7 bases between them.

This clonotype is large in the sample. CDR3 region: CASSLGSTLQYGYTF. The CDR3 nucleotides are TGTGCCAGCAGTTTGGGGTCCACCTTGCAATATGGCTACACCTTC. The rearrangement joins TRBV27 to TRBJ1-2; D not certain. CDR1 is MNHEY and CDR2 is SMNVEV in the germline V gene (reference sequence). V was cut by 3 bases and J by 5 bases, with 16 bases left in between. The CDR3 extends over 15 amino acids.

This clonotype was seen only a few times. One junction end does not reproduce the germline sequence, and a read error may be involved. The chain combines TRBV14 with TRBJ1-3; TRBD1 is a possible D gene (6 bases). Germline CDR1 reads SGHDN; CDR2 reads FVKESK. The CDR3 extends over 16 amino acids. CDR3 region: CASSHMLDSTGDTIYF. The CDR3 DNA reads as TGTGCCAGCAGCCATATGTTGGACAGCACTGGAGACACCATATATTTT.

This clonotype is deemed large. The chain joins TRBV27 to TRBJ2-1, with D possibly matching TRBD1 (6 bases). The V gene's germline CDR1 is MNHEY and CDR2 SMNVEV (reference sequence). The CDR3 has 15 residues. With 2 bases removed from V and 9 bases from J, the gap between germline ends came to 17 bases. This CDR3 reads CASSLLPGDTAEQFF. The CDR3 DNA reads TGTGCCAGCAGTTTACTTCCAGGGGATACCGCTGAGCAGTTCTTC.

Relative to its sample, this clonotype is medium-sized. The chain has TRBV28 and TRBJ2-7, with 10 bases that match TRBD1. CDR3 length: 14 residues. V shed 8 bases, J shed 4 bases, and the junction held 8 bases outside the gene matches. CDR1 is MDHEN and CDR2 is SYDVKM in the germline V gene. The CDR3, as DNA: TGTGCCAGCCGTCCGGGACAGGGGACATACGAGCAGTACTTC. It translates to CASRPGQGTYEQYF.

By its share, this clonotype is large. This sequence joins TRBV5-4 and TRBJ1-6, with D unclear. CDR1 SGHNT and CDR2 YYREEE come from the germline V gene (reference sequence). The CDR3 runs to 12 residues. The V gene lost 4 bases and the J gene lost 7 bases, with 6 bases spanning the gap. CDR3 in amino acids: CASSVENSPLHF. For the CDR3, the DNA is TGTGCCAGCAGCGTTGAAAATTCACCCCTCCACTTT.

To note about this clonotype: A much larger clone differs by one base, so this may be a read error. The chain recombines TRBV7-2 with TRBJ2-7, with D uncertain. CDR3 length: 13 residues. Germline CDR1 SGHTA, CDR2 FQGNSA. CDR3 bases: TGTGCCAGCGGCTTAATGCTTCCCTACGAGCAGTACTTC. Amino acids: CASGLMLPYEQYF.

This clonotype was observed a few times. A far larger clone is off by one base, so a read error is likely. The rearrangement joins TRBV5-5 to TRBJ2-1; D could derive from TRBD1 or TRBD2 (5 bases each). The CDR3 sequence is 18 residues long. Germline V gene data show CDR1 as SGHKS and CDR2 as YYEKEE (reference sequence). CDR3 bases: TGTGCCAGCAGTCGTCTCATTTCCGGGACGGAGGCTTACAATGAGCAGCTCTTC. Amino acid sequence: CASSRLISGTEAYNEQLF.

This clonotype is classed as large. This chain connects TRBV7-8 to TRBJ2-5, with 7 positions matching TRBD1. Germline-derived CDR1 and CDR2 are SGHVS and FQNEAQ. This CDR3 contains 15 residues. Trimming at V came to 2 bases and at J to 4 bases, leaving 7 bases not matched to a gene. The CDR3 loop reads CASSLLGGLGETQYF. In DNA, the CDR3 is TGTGCCAGCAGCTTATTAGGGGGCTTAGGAGAGACCCAGTACTTC.

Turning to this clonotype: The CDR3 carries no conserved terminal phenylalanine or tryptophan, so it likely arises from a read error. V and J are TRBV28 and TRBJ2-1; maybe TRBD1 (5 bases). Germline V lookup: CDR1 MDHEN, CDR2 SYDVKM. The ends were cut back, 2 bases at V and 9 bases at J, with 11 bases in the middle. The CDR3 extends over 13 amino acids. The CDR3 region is CASSLGLQGEQFS. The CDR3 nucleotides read TGTGCCAGCAGTTTAGGCCTCCAGGGTGAGCAGTTCTCT.

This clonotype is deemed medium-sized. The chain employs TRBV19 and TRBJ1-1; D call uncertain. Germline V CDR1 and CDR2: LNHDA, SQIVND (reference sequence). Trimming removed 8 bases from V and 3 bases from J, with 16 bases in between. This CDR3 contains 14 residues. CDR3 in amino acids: CASHKGSSYTEAFF. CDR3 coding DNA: TGTGCCAGTCACAAAGGGAGTTCGTACACTGAAGCTTTCTTT.

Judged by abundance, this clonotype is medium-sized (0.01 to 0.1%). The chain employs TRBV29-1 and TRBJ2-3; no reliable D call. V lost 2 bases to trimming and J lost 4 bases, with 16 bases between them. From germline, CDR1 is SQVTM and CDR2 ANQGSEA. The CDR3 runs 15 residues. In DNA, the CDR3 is TGCAGCGTTGAACAAGGATTGAGCTTCCCAGATACGCAGTATTTT. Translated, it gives CSVEQGLSFPDTQYF.

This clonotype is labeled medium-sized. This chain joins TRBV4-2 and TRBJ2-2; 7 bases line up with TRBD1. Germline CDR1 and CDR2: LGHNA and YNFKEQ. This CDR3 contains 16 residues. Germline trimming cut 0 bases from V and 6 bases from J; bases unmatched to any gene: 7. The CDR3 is CASSQDAAQGAGELFF. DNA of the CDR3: TGTGCCAGCAGCCAAGATGCCGCCCAGGGGGCCGGGGAGCTGTTTTTT.